The rows below give T cell receptor beta chains drawn from one sample of a study of blood T cell repertoires in COVID-19. The method was immunoSEQ multiplex PCR; TCRdb's version includes in-frame clones alone and lacks a portion of them. Here the sample spans hundreds of thousands of clones, around 84% being singletons. Sequencing was performed on PBMCs or T cells enriched from blood (not recorded which). Receptor source: a man aged 35-49 years who had been exposed to COVID-19. CDR3s include the opening cysteine and the closing phenylalanine or tryptophan. The D gene is left open where the match is weak. Clone size, where shown, is once, few, many, or a class for clones that have expanded.

v_gene: TRBV9
d_gene: TRBD2
j_gene: TRBJ2-1
len: 16
abundance: .
CDR3nt: TGTGCCAGCAGCGTTTCCGGGGGACTAGAGTCCAATGAGCAGTTCTTC
CDR3aa: CASSVSGGLESNEQFF

v_gene: TRBV19
d_gene: TRBD1
j_gene: TRBJ1-3
len: 14
abundance: .
CDR3nt: TGTGCCAGTGTAACGGGACAGGGAGGAAACACCATATATTTT
CDR3aa: CASVTGQGGNTIYF

v_gene: TRBV19
d_gene: .
j_gene: TRBJ1-3
len: 20
abundance: .
CDR3nt: TGTGCCAGCCAAGGCGAGGAACAAGCTACGTCGGCCGAGACTGGAAACACCATATATTTT
CDR3aa: CASQGEEQATSAETGNTIYF

v_gene: TRBV5-1
d_gene: .
j_gene: TRBJ1-5
len: 15
abundance: .
CDR3nt: TGCGCCAGCAGCTTGGGGGGCTTCTACTATCAGCCCCAGCATTTT
CDR3aa: CASSLGGFYYQPQHF

v_gene: TRBV5-1
d_gene: .
j_gene: TRBJ1-2
len: 19
abundance: .
CDR3nt: TGCGCCAGCAGCTTGGGGGGGCGAGGCCTAAGACAATATAACTATGGCTACACCTTC
CDR3aa: CASSLGGRGLRQYNYGYTF

v_gene: TRBV5-5
d_gene: TRBD1
j_gene: TRBJ1-4
len: 14
abundance: .
CDR3nt: TGTGCCAGCAGCGCAAGGACAGGGTATGAAAAACTGTTTTTT
CDR3aa: CASSARTGYEKLFF

v_gene: TRBV7-8
d_gene: TRBD1
j_gene: TRBJ2-1
len: 17
abundance: .
CDR3nt: TGTGCCAGCAGCTCAGAGGCGACAGGGCTGTCCTACAATGAGCAGTTCTTC
CDR3aa: CASSSEATGLSYNEQFF

v_gene: TRBV5-1
d_gene: .
j_gene: TRBJ2-7
len: 13
abundance: once
CDR3nt: TGCGCCAGCAGGTCCGGGAGCTCCTACGAGCAGTACTTC
CDR3aa: CASRSGSSYEQYF

v_gene: TRBV7-2
d_gene: .
j_gene: TRBJ1-5
len: 15
abundance: .
CDR3nt: TGTGCCAGCAGCTTAGGGTCTGGCGGGAATCAGCCCCAGCATTTT
CDR3aa: CASSLGSGGNQPQHF

v_gene: TRBV9
d_gene: TRBD2
j_gene: TRBJ2-1
len: 16
abundance: .
CDR3nt: TGTGCCAGCAGCGTAGAGGGGCTAGCGGGATCCAATGAGCAGTTCTTC
CDR3aa: CASSVEGLAGSNEQFF

v_gene: TRBV4-2
d_gene: TRBD1
j_gene: TRBJ2-7
len: 18
abundance: .
CDR3nt: TGTGCCAGCAGCCAAGCCGACACCGGGACAGGGGAATTCTACGAGCAGTACTTC
CDR3aa: CASSQADTGTGEFYEQYF

v_gene: TRBV7-9
d_gene: TRBD1
j_gene: TRBJ2-7
len: 19
abundance: .
CDR3nt: TGTGCCAGCAGCTTACAAAGGGGGCACCTTGGGCCTTGGGGAGACGAGCAGTACTTC
CDR3aa: CASSLQRGHLGPWGDEQYF

v_gene: TRBV29-1
d_gene: .
j_gene: TRBJ2-5
len: 12
abundance: .
CDR3nt: TGCAGCGTGGGGCGGTTCCAAGAGACCCAGTACTTC
CDR3aa: CSVGRFQETQYF

v_gene: TRBV6-5
d_gene: TRBD1
j_gene: TRBJ2-2
len: 15
abundance: .
CDR3nt: TGTGCCAGCAGCCGGGACAGGATAGAAAACGGGGAGCTGTTTTTT
CDR3aa: CASSRDRIENGELFF

v_gene: TRBV7-3
d_gene: TRBD1
j_gene: TRBJ2-2
len: 15
abundance: .
CDR3nt: TGTGCCAGCAGCTCAAGTGGGACAGGGCCCGGGGAGCTGTTTTTT
CDR3aa: CASSSSGTGPGELFF

v_gene: TRBV7-9
d_gene: .
j_gene: TRBJ2-1
len: 16
abundance: .
CDR3nt: TGTGCCAGCAGCTTATCAACCGGGATCCTCGGGGGTGAGCAGTTCTTC
CDR3aa: CASSLSTGILGGEQFF

v_gene: TRBV6-6
d_gene: .
j_gene: TRBJ1-2
len: 13
abundance: .
CDR3nt: TGTGCCAGCAGTTACCGCGAGGCTACTGGCTACACCTTC
CDR3aa: CASSYREATGYTF